Each of the 6 T cell receptor beta chains below was sequenced from the same sample in a study of cytomegalovirus exposure and HLA in healthy donors. TCRdb keeps only in-frame clones here, not all; method: immunoSEQ multiplex PCR. The data show some 72,000 clones, with about 96% seen just once and over 1.5% held by the top ten. The sample comprised PBMCs. These receptor sequences come from a man aged 18 to 30 in good health and CMV-seropositive.

The V call is TRBV6-1, the J call TRBJ2-2; 8 nucleotides line up with TRBD2. Trimming took 5 bases from V and 3 from J; bases not matched to a gene: 2. In germline, CDR1 is MNHNS, CDR2 SASEGT. This CDR3 spans 14 amino acids. In DNA, the CDR3 is TGTGCCAGCAGTCCGGGAGGGGACACCGGGGAGCTGTTTTTT. The encoded protein is CASSPGGDTGELFF.

This clone has only one observation. V gene TRBV7-9 combines with J gene TRBJ2-3, with D possibly TRBD2 on 6 matching bases. CDR1 and CDR2 (germline): SEHNR, FQNEAQ (reference sequence). The CDR3 is 13 residues long. Between the trimmed V and J ends, which lost 5 bases and 3 bases, there was a span of 9 bases. The CDR3 is CASSLEGTDTQYF. The CDR3 DNA sequence: TGTGCCAGCAGCCTGGAGGGGACAGATACGCAGTATTTT.

V usage is TRBV6-1 and J usage is TRBJ1-1; no clear D. V was clipped by 7 bases and J by 5 bases, with 11 bases between them. From germline, CDR1 is MNHNS and CDR2 SASEGT. This CDR3 spans 12 amino acids. The CDR3 reads CASMEGRTEAFF. The CDR3, as DNA: TGTGCCAGCATGGAGGGTAGGACTGAAGCTTTCTTT.

J is TRBJ2-1 and V is TRBV5-1; D call uncertain. The CDR3 is 19 amino acids. V lost 2 bases and J lost 0, with 21 bases in between. CDR1 is SGHRS and CDR2 is YFSETQ in the germline V gene. The DNA for the CDR3 is TGCGCCAGCAGCTTCCCCCCCGCAGGCAACAAATACTCCTACAATGAGCAGTTCTTC. This encodes CASSFPPAGNKYSYNEQFF.

V and J are TRBV2 and TRBJ2-1; D unresolved. The CDR3 is made up of 13 amino acids. The V and J ends lost 1 base and 9 bases respectively, with 10 bases between them. CDR1 SNHLY and CDR2 FYNNEI come from the germline V gene. CDR3 bases: TGTGCCAGCAGTGAAGAGTGGCATCGTGAGCAGTTCTTC. Protein: CASSEEWHREQFF. Full variable domain (missing parts from reference TRBV2 and TRBJ2-1): EPEVTQTPSHQVTQMGQEVILRCVPISNHLYFYWYRQILGQKVEFLVSFYNNEISEKSEIFDDQFSVERPDGSNFTLKIRSTKLEDSAMYFCASSEEWHREQFFGPGTRLTVL.

The J gene is TRBJ1-5, the V gene TRBV12-1; the table's TRBD1 call for D was not verified on the DNA. TRBV12-1 is described as a pseudogene. The CDR3 totals 15 residues. CDR3 sequence (DNA): TGTGCCAGCAGCTCCCGGGACAGGTGGAATCAGCCCCAGCATTTT. It translates to CASSSRDRWNQPQHF.